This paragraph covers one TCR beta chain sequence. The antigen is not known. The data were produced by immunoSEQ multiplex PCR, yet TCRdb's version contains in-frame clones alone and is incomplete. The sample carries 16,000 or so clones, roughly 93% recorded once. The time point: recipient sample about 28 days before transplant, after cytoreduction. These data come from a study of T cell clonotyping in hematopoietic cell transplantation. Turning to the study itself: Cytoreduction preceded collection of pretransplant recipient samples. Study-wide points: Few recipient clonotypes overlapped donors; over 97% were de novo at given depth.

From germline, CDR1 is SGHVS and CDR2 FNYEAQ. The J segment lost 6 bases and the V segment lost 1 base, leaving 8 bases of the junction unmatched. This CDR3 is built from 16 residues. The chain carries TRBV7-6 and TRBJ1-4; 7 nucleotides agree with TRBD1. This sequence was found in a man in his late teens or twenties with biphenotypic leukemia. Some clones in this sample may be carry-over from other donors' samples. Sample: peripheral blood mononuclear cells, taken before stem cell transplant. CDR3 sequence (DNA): TGTGCCAGCAGCTTAGGGGGGGACAGTAGGGATGAAAAACTGTTTTTT. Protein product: CASSLGGDSRDEKLFF.